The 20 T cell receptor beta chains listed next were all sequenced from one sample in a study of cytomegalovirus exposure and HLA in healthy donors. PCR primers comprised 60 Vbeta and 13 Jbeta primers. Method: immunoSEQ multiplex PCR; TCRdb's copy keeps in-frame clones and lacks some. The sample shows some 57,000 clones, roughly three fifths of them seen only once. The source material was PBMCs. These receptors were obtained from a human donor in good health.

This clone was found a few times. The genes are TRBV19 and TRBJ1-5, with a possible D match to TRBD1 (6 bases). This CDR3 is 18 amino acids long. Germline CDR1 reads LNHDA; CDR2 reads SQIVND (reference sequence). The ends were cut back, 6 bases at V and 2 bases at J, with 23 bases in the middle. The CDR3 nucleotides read TGTGCCAGTAGGGCGGGCAGGGGAATAAATATGGGCAATCAGCCCCAGCATTTT. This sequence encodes CASRAGRGINMGNQPQHF.

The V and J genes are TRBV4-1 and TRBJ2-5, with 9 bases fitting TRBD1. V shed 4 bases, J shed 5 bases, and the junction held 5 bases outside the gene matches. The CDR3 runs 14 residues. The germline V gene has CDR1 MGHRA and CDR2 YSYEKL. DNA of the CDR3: TGCGCCAGCAGCCCCTGGGGGACAGGGGAGACCCAGTACTTC. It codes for CASSPWGTGETQYF.

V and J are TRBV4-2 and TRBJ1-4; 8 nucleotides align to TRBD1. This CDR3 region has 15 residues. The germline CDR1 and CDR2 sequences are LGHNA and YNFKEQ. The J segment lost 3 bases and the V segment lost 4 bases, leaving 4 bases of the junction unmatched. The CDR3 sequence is CASSPHRGANEKLFF. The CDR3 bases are TGTGCCAGCAGCCCTCACAGGGGGGCTAATGAAAAACTGTTTTTT.

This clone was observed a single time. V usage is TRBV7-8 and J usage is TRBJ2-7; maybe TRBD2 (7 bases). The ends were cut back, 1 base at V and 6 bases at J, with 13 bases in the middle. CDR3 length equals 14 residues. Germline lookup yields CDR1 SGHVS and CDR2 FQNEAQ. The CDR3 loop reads CASSLGGGAFEQYF. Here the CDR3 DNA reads TGTGCCAGCAGCTTAGGAGGGGGGGCGTTCGAGCAGTACTTC.

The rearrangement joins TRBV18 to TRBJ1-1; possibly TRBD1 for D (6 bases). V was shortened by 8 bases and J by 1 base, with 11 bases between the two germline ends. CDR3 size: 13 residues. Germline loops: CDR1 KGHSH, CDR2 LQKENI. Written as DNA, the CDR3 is TGTGCCAGCGCACAAGGGGGGAACACTGAAGCTTTCTTT. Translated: CASAQGGNTEAFF.

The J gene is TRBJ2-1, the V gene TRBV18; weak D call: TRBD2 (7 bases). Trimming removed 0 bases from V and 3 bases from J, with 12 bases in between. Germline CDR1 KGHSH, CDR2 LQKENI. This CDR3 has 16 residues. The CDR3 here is CASSPPVGGLYNEQFF. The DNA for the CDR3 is TGTGCCAGCTCACCACCGGTCGGGGGGCTCTACAATGAGCAGTTCTTC.

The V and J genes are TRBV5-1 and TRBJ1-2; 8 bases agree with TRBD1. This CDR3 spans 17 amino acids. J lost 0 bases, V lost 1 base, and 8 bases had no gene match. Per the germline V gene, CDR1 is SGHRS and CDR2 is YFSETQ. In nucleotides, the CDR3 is TGCGCCAGCAGCTTGATGGGACAGGAGGCTCCTAACTATGGCTACACCTTC. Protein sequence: CASSLMGQEAPNYGYTF.

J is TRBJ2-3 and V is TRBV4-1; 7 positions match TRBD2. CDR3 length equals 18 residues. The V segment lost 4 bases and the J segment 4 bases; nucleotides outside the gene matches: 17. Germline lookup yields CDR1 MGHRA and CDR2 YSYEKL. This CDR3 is CASSLVGLGGDPADTQYF. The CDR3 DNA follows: TGCGCCAGCAGCCTGGTAGGGTTGGGGGGGGACCCCGCAGATACGCAGTATTTT.

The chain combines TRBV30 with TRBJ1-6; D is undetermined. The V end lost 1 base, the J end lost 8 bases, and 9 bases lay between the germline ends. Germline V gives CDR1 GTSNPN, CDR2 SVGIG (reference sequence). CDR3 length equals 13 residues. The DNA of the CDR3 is TGTGCCTGGAGTGAATGGAGGGATTCACCCCTCCACTTT. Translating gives CAWSEWRDSPLHF.

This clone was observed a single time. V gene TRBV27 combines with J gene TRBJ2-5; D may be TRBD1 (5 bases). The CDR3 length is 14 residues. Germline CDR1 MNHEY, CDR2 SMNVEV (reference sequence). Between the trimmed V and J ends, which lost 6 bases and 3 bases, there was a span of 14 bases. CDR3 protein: CASRQDRKKETQYF. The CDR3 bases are TGTGCCAGCAGACAAGACAGAAAGAAAGAGACCCAGTACTTC.

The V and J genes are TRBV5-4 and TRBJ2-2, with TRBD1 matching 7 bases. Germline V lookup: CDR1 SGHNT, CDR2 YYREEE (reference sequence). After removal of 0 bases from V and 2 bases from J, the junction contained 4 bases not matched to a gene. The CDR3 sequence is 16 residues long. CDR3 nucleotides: TGTGCCAGCAGCTTGGGACAGGGAATAAACACCGGGGAGCTGTTTTTT. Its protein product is CASSLGQGINTGELFF.

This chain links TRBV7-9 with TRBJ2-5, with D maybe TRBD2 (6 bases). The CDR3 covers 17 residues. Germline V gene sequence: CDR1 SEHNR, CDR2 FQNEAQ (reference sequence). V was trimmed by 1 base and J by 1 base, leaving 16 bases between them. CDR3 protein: CASSLDGWRGSQETQYF. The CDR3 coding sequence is TGTGCCAGCAGCTTAGATGGTTGGCGGGGCTCCCAAGAGACCCAGTACTTC.

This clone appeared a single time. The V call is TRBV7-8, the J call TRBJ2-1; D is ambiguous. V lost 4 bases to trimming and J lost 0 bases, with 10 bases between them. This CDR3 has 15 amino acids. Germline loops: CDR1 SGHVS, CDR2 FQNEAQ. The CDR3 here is CASSSGPHSYNEQFF. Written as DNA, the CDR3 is TGTGCCAGCAGCTCGGGTCCGCACTCCTACAATGAGCAGTTCTTC.

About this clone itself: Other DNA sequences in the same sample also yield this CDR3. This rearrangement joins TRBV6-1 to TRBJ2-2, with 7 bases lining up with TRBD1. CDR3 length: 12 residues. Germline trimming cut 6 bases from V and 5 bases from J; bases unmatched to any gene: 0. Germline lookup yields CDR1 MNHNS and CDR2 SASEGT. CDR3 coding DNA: TGTGCCAGCAGGACAGGGACCGGGGAGCTGTTTTTT. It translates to CASRTGTGELFF.

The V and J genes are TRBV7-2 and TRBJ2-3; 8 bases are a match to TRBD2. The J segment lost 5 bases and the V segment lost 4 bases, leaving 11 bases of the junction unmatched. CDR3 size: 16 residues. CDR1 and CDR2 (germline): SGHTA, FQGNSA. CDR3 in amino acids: CASSWLGAGGEDTQYF. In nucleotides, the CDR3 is TGTGCCAGCAGCTGGCTGGGGGCGGGGGGTGAAGATACGCAGTATTTT.

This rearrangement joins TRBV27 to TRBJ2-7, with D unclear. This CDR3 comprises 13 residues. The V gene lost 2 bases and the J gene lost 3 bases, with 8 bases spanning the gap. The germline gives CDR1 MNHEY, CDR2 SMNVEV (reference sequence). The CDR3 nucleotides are TGTGCCAGCAGTTTAAAACAGTTCTACGAGCAGTACTTC. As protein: CASSLKQFYEQYF.

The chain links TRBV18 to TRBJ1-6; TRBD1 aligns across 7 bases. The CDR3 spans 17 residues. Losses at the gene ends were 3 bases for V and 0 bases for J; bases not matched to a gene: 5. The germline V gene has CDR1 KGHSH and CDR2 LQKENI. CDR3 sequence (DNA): TGTGCCAGCTCACCGCAGACAGGGAGCTCCTATAATTCACCCCTCCACTTT. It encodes CASSPQTGSSYNSPLHF.

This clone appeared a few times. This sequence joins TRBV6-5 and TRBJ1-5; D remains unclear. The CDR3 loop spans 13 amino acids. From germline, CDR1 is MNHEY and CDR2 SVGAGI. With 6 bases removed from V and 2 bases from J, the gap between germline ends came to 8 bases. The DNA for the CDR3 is TGTGCCAGCAGCACTGGAGGCAATCAGCCCCAGCATTTT. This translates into CASSTGGNQPQHF.

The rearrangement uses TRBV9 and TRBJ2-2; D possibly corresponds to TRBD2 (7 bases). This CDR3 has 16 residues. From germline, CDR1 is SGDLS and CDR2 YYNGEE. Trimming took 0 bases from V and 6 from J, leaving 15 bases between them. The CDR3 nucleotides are TGTGCCAGCAGCGTAGTGTCTGGGGGGGCGCCCGGGGAGCTGTTTTTT. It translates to CASSVVSGGAPGELFF. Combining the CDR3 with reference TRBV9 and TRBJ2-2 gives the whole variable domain DSGVTQTPKHLITATGQRVTLRCSPRSGDLSVYWYQQSLDQGLQFLIQYYNGEERAKGNILERFSAQQFPDLHSELNLSSLELGDSALYFCASSVVSGGAPGELFFGEGSRLTVL.

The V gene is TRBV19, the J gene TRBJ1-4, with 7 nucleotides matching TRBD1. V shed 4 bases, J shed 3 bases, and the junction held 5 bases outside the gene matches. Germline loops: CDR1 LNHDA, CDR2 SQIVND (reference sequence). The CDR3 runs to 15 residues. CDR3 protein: CASSTGTAANEKLFF. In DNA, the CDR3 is TGTGCCAGTAGTACCGGGACAGCTGCTAATGAAAAACTGTTTTTT.